Listed below are T cell receptor beta chains from one sample, sequenced in a study of blood T cell repertoires in COVID-19. Libraries were prepared by immunoSEQ multiplex PCR; TCRdb keeps only in-frame clonotypes and omits some of them. Of 200,000 to 250,000 clones in the sample, 80% to 90% are singletons; the top ten hold approximately 5.1%. Material for sequencing was peripheral blood. The receptors stem from a woman in her sixties or seventies who had recovered from COVID-19. CDR3s include the opening cysteine and the closing phenylalanine or tryptophan. Each record gives: J gene, V gene, D gene, CDR3 DNA, CDR3 protein. D genes are given only for firm matches.

j_gene: TRBJ2-7; v_gene: TRBV5-1; d_gene: TRBD1; CDR3nt: TGCGCCAGCAGCTTCCGCGACAGGGGATACTACGAGCAGTACTTC; CDR3aa: CASSFRDRGYYEQYF
j_gene: TRBJ1-2; v_gene: TRBV10-3; d_gene: NA; CDR3nt: TGTGCCATCCGCTCTAGCTATGGCTACACCTTC; CDR3aa: CAIRSSYGYTF
j_gene: TRBJ1-4; v_gene: TRBV28; d_gene: NA; CDR3nt: TGTGCCACGGGGACCGGTGGGGGGAATGAAAAACTGTTTTTT; CDR3aa: CATGTGGGNEKLFF
j_gene: TRBJ2-3; v_gene: TRBV5-1; d_gene: NA; CDR3nt: TGCGCCAGCAGCTTGCAGTGGGAGACAGATACGCAGTATTTT; CDR3aa: CASSLQWETDTQYF
j_gene: TRBJ2-2; v_gene: TRBV19; d_gene: NA; CDR3nt: TGTGCCAGTAGTATAAGAGTCTCCGGGGAGCTGTTTTTT; CDR3aa: CASSIRVSGELFF
j_gene: TRBJ1-2; v_gene: TRBV4-1; d_gene: NA; CDR3nt: TGCGCCAGCAGCCCGGGGGGGGACGGATTTGTGGATGGCTACACCTTC; CDR3aa: CASSPGGDGFVDGYTF
j_gene: TRBJ2-7; v_gene: TRBV24-1; d_gene: TRBD1; CDR3nt: TGTGCCACCAGAAGGCCGCTACAGGGGATTTACGAGCAGTACTTC; CDR3aa: CATRRPLQGIYEQYF
j_gene: TRBJ1-4; v_gene: TRBV11-2; d_gene: NA; CDR3nt: TGTGCCAGCAGCTTTGAACAAACAACTAATGAAAAACTGTTTTTT; CDR3aa: CASSFEQTTNEKLFF
j_gene: TRBJ1-1; v_gene: TRBV11-3; d_gene: NA; CDR3nt: TGTGCCAGCAGTTTCCGGGGTTGGACTGAAGCTTTCTTT; CDR3aa: CASSFRGWTEAFF
j_gene: TRBJ1-6; v_gene: TRBV18; d_gene: NA; CDR3nt: TGTGCCAGCTCGGACGCTCGGGGAGCCCTCCACTTT; CDR3aa: CASSDARGALHF
j_gene: TRBJ1-1; v_gene: TRBV5-1; d_gene: TRBD1; CDR3nt: TGCGCCAGCAGCTTCCGGACAGGCACTGAAGCTTTCTTT; CDR3aa: CASSFRTGTEAFF